This TCR beta chain was documented in a study of blood T cell repertoires in COVID-19. Across about two dozen US areas, participants ranged in age from 18 to 89 years. Either two negative PCRs, clearance, or symptom resolution qualified Cohort 3 donors as recovered. Germline V gene sequence: CDR1 SQVTM, CDR2 ANQGSEA. This CDR3 is 12 amino acids long. Trimming cost V 7 bases and J 2 bases, with 11 bases left between them. TCRdb's copy holds only in-frame clones and misses some; the assay was immunoSEQ multiplex PCR. The sample has 350,000 to 450,000 clones; around four fifths are singletons. The receptor was derived from a woman in her forties or fifties who had recovered from COVID-19. The sample consisted of PBMCs or T cells enriched from blood (not recorded which). V and J are TRBV29-1 and TRBJ1-2; tentative D call: TRBD1 (6 bases). The CDR3 nucleotides are TGCAGCGCAGGGGATTCAAACTATGGCTACACCTTC. Its protein is CSAGDSNYGYTF.